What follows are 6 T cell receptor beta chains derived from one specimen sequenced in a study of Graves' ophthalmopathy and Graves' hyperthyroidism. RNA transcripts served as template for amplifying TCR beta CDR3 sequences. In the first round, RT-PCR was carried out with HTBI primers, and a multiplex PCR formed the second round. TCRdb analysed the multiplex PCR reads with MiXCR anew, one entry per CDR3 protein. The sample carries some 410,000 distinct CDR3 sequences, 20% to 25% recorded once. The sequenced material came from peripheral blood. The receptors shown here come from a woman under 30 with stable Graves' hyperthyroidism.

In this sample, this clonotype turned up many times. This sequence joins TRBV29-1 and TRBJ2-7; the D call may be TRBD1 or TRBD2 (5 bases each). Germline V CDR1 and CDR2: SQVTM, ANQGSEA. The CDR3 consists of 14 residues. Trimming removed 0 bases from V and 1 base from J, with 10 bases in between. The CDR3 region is CSVEEGDGSYEQYF. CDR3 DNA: TGCAGCGTTGAAGAGGGGGACGGTTCCTACGAGCAGTACTTC.

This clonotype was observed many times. The CDR3 sequence is CSAEAGGAETQYF. The CDR3 DNA reads TGCAGCGCCGAAGCGGGAGGGGCAGAGACCCAGTACTTC. The V and J genes are TRBV29-1 and TRBJ2-5; 10 positions agree with TRBD2. The CDR3 length is 13 residues. The V gene end was trimmed by 7 bases and the J gene end by 4 bases; junction bases not matched to a gene: 6. Germline values: CDR1 SQVTM, CDR2 ANQGSEA.

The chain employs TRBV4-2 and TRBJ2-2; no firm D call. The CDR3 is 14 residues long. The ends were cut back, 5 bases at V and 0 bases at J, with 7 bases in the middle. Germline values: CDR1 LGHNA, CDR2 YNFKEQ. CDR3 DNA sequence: TGTGCCAGCAGCTATTACGCGAACACCGGGGAGCTGTTTTTT. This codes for CASSYYANTGELFF.

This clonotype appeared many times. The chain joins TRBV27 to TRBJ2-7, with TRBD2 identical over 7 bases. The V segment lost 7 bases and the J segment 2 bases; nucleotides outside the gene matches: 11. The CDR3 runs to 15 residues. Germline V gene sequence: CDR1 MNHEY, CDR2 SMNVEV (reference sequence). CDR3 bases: TGTGCCAGCACCAAATTCCGGGACTACCCCTACGAGCAGTACTTC. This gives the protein CASTKFRDYPYEQYF.

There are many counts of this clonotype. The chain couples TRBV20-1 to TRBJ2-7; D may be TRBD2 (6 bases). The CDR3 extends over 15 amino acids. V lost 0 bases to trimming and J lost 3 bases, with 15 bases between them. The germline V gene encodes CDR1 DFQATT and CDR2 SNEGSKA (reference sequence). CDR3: CSARELARLVYEQYF. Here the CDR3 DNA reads TGCAGTGCTAGAGAGCTAGCACGACTAGTCTACGAGCAGTACTTC.

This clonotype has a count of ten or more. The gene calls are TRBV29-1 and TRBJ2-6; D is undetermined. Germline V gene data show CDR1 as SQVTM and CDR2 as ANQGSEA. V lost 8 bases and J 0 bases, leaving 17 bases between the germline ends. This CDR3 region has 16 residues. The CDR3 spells CSPKALSSSGANVLTF. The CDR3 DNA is TGCAGCCCCAAGGCTCTATCCAGCTCTGGGGCCAACGTCCTGACTTTC.